The T cell receptor beta chain under discussion was sequenced for a study of T and B cells in COVID-19 patients. This clonotype was recorded only once. Blood genomic DNA input for TRB amplification was 250-500 ng. Multiplex PCR with BIOMED2 TRB-A/B primer pools amplified TRB rearrangements. TCRdb recomputed calls from the multiplex PCR reads with MiXCR, one row per CDR3 protein. The profile shows 600 to 800 distinct CDR3 sequences, over 25% of them singletons. The CDR3 has 16 amino acids. Germline values: CDR1 MNHEY, CDR2 SMNVEV (reference sequence). The V segment lost 4 bases and the J segment 2 bases; nucleotides outside the gene matches: 3.

This TCR came from a human donor with active COVID-19. The donor label of this sample is uncertain. The chain links TRBV27 to TRBJ2-2; TRBD2 agrees at 11 bases. Material for sequencing was blood. The CDR3 here is CASSSLAGGNTGELFF. The CDR3, as DNA: TGTGCCAGCAGTTCCCTAGCGGGAGGCAACACCGGGGAGCTGTTTTTT.